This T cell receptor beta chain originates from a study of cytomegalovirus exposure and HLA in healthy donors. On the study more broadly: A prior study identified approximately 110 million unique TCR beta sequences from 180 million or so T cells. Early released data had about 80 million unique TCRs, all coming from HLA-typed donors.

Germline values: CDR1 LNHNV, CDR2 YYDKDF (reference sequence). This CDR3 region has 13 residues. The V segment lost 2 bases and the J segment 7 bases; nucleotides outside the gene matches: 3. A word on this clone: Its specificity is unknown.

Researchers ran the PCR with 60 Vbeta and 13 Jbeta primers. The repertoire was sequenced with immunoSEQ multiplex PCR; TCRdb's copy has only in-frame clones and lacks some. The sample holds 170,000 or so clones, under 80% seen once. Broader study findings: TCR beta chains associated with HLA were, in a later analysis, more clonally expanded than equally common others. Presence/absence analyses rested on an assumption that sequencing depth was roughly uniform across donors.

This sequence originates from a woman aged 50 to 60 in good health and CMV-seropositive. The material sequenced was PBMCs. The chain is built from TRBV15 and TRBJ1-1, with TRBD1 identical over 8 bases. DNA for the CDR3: TGTGCCACCAGCAGATCCGGACAGGGTGAAGCTTTCTTT. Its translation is CATSRSGQGEAFF. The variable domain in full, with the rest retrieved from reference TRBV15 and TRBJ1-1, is DAMVIQNPRYQVTQFGKPVTLSCSQTLNHNVMYWYQQKSSQAPKLLFHYYDKDFNNEADTPDNFQSRRPNTSFCFLDIRSPGLGDTAMYLCATSRSGQGEAFFGQGTRLTVV.